This T cell receptor beta chain was sequenced for a study of T cells after yellow fever vaccination. The study's findings and limits: Researchers report a weaker secondary response that nonetheless peaked faster, day 5 versus 15. Abundant bulk-derived clonotypes could contaminate FACS-sorted repertoires.

This clonotype was picked up many times. The antigen remains undetermined. In TCRdb, the 5' RACE reads were re-called with MiXCR into one record per CDR3 protein. The table records some 320,000 distinct CDR3 sequences, over 3.5% of them present only once. Germline CDR1 DFQATT, CDR2 SNEGSKA (reference sequence). The CDR3 contains 13 residues. V was trimmed by 1 base and J by 1 base, leaving 7 bases between them. This chain connects TRBV20-1 to TRBJ1-1; the D is unclear. The TCR was taken from a man younger than 35 who received the YFV17D yellow fever vaccine. The input for sequencing was PBMCs, taken 15 days after the yellow fever booster vaccination. The CDR3 region is CSARVNPNTEAFF. CDR3 coding DNA: TGCAGTGCTAGAGTAAACCCGAACACTGAAGCTTTCTTT.